This T cell receptor beta chain was recovered during a study of shared clonotypes between healthy human individuals. Some clones are missing from TCRdb's copy, which holds only in-frame ones; the method was immunoSEQ multiplex PCR. The sample holds roughly 600,000 clones, roughly 98% seen once. CD45RO negativity and positive selection for CCR7 defined naive CD8 cells, a population that excluded terminally differentiated effector memory CD45RA+ cells. CDR1 is MGHRA and CDR2 is YSYEKL in the germline V gene. The CDR3 has 12 amino acids. Trimming took off 4 bases at V and 4 bases at J, with 8 bases between the two ends.

The chain is built from TRBV4-1 and TRBJ2-7; no definite D call. Sample: naive CD8+ T cells sorted from blood. The receptor's source is a man aged 25-45 years in good health. The CDR3 sequence: CASSRGGYEQYF. In DNA form, the CDR3 reads TGCGCCAGCAGCCGCGGTGGTTACGAGCAGTACTTC.